This passage covers 2 T cell receptor beta chains from one sample sequenced in a study of molecular identifiers for immune sequencing clone quantification. TCRdb ran MiXCR on the PCR reads and lists one entry per CDR3 protein. The sample carries approximately 54,000 distinct CDR3 sequences, less than 25% recorded once. The specimen was naive CD8+ T cells from blood, with Jurkat cell RNA spiked in. The subset: FACS-sorted CD8+CD4-CCR7+CD45RA+ naive T cells. These receptors were collected from a human donor in good health. Some libraries in this study had Jurkat cell RNA spiked in.

This clonotype was counted at least ten times. The gene calls are TRBV7-9 and TRBJ1-1; 9 bases fit TRBD1. Germline values: CDR1 SEHNR, CDR2 FQNEAQ (reference sequence). With 5 bases clipped from V and 3 bases from J, the junction kept 4 bases outside the gene matches. There are 14 residues in the CDR3. In DNA, the CDR3 is TGTGCCAGCAGCCAACAGGGGGCGGACACTGAAGCTTTCTTT. Translating it yields CASSQQGADTEAFF. Full variable domain (outside the CDR3, taken from reference TRBV7-9 and TRBJ1-1): DTGVSQNPRHKITKRGQNVTFRCDPISEHNRLYWYRQTLGQGPEFLTYFQNEAQLEKSRLLSDRFSAERPKGSFSTLEIQRTEQGDSAMYLCASSQQGADTEAFFGQGTRLTVV.

Worth noting for this clonotype: A read error is possible here, since a much larger clone lies one base away. V is TRBV19 and J is TRBJ2-1, with a weak D call TRBD2 (6 bases). This CDR3 has 14 amino acids. Germline CDR1 LNHDA, CDR2 SQIVND (reference sequence). CDR3 DNA: TGTGCCAGTAGTATCGGGAGCTCCTACAATGAGCGGTTCTTC. Protein: CASSIGSSYNERFF.